Reported below is one T cell receptor (beta chain). What it recognizes is unknown. CDR1 and CDR2 from the germline V gene are LNHDA and SQIVND (reference sequence). There are 13 residues in the CDR3. V lost 5 bases and J lost 5, with 10 bases in between. The sample originates from a study of Ad26.COV2.S vaccination and SARS-CoV-2 variants. Study outcomes and limitations: The authors reported substantial breadth in spike-specific CD8+ and CD4+ T cell responses after vaccination. Total T cell responses were possibly underestimated by TCR breadth and depth analyses.

This table comes from immunoSEQ multiplex PCR, and its TCRdb copy is limited to in-frame clones, with some not included. The data hold around 170,000 clones, with 70% to 90% observed a single time. The chain combines TRBV19 with TRBJ2-1; perhaps TRBD2 as D (5 bases). This specimen consisted of peripheral blood, obtained after recovery from COVID-19. The sequence derives from a human donor who had recovered from COVID-19. The CDR3 nucleotides read TGTGCCAGTAGTTGGCTAGCCAACAATGAGCAGTTCTTC. Protein sequence: CASSWLANNEQFF.